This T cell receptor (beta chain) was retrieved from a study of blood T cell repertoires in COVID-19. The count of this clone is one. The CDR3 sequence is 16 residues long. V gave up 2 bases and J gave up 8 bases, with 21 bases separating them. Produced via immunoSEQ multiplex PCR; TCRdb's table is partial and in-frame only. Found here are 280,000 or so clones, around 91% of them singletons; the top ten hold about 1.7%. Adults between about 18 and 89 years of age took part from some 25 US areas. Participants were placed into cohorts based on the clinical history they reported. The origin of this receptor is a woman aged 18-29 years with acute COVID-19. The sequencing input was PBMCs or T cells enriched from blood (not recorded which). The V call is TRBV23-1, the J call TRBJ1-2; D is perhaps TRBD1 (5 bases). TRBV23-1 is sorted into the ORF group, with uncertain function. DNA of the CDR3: TGCGCCAGCAGTCAACGGAGGAGGGGTCGCCGGGAAGGCTACACCTTC. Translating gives CASSQRRRGRREGYTF.